The next 11 T cell receptor beta chains were all read from a single sample in a study of blood T cell repertoires in COVID-19. TCRdb's table, derived via immunoSEQ multiplex PCR, lists solely in-frame clones and lacks some. Of more than 300,000 clones in the sample, about 90% are singletons; the top ten hold 10%. Input material: peripheral blood. These receptors were obtained from a woman aged 25 to 39 with COVID-19, enrolled during active disease.

The chain uses TRBV2 and TRBJ2-2; TRBD1 aligns across 7 bases. V was clipped by 4 bases and J by 0 bases; unmatched bases: 2. CDR1 is SNHLY, CDR2 FYNNEI, per germline. The CDR3 is 15 amino acids. The CDR3 spells CASSGTGPNTGELFF. For the CDR3, the DNA is TGTGCCAGCAGTGGGACAGGACCGAACACCGGGGAGCTGTTTTTT.

The chain recombines TRBV28 with TRBJ1-1; TRBD1 matches 7 bases. The germline V gene has CDR1 MDHEN and CDR2 SYDVKM. Germline trimming cut 8 bases from V and 3 bases from J; bases unmatched to any gene: 9. This CDR3 has 14 residues. Written as DNA, the CDR3 is TGTGCCAGCGTCGGGGCCAGGGGGGACACTGAAGCTTTCTTT. Its translation: CASVGARGDTEAFF.

Notes on this clone: This CDR3 is also generated by other DNA sequences in the sample. The genes are TRBV5-1 and TRBJ2-7; the match to TRBD2 covers 7 bases. The V segment lost 5 bases and the J segment 0 bases; nucleotides outside the gene matches: 2. The germline V gene encodes CDR1 SGHRS and CDR2 YFSETQ. This CDR3 has 13 amino acids. CDR3 loop: CASSRGDSYEQYF. The DNA for the CDR3 is TGCGCCAGCAGTCGGGGGGACTCCTACGAGCAGTACTTC.

The chain is built from TRBV6-6 and TRBJ1-1; possible D gene TRBD1, 6 bases. This CDR3 is built from 12 residues. Trimming removed 2 bases at V and 11 bases at J, with 12 bases between. The V gene's germline CDR1 is MNHNY and CDR2 SVGAGI (reference sequence). Here the CDR3 reads CASSYPTGNAFF. The CDR3 DNA is TGTGCCAGCAGTTACCCCACAGGGAATGCTTTCTTT.

The chain uses TRBV6-5 and TRBJ1-3; D not certain. The germline CDR1 and CDR2 sequences are MNHEY and SVGAGI. The CDR3 has 15 amino acids. Deletions cut 4 bases from V and 1 base from J, with 11 bases between. The CDR3, as DNA: TGTGCCAGCAGTTCCCCCCGACTTTCTGGAAACACCATATATTTT. Its translation: CASSSPRLSGNTIYF.

This chain uses TRBV2 with TRBJ1-5, with D uncertain. The V gene's germline CDR1 is SNHLY and CDR2 FYNNEI. This CDR3 has 12 amino acids. The V gene lost 8 bases and the J gene lost 4 bases, with 9 bases spanning the gap. CDR3 nucleotides: TGTGCCAGCGAGGCCCCAAATCAGCCCCAGCATTTT. Translated: CASEAPNQPQHF.

The chain employs TRBV6-4 and TRBJ2-3; a weak D match, TRBD2 (6 bases). The V gene's germline CDR1 is MRHNA and CDR2 SNTAGT. This CDR3 spans 14 amino acids. The V end lost 4 bases, the J end lost 1 base, and 9 bases lay between the germline ends. The CDR3 nucleotides are TGTGCCAGCAGTGCCGGGGAGGGCACAGATACGCAGTATTTT. Translating it yields CASSAGEGTDTQYF.

This chain uses TRBV3-1 (or the pseudogene TRBV3-2) with TRBJ1-2, with TRBD1 matching 12 bases. The CDR3 is 15 amino acids. V trimming: 4 bases; J trimming: 2 bases; junction bases outside the gene matches: 2. Germline V gene lookup returns CDR1 LGHDT and CDR2 YNNKEL (reference sequence). As DNA, the CDR3 is TGTGCCAGCAGCCTGGGACAGGGGGCCAACTATGGCTACACCTTC. It is translated as CASSLGQGANYGYTF.

The V call is TRBV20-1, the J call TRBJ1-2, with D uncertain. V lost 7 bases to trimming and J lost 0 bases, with 6 bases between them. There are 11 residues in the CDR3. Germline-derived CDR1 and CDR2 are DFQATT and SNEGSKA (reference sequence). This CDR3 is CSGLANYGYTF. The CDR3 bases are TGCAGTGGTCTAGCTAACTATGGCTACACCTTC.

V is TRBV4-1 and J is TRBJ1-1; D uncertain. The germline V gene encodes CDR1 MGHRA and CDR2 YSYEKL. This CDR3 has 13 amino acids. Trimming shortened V by 1 base and J by 1 base, and 4 bases separated the two germline ends. The CDR3 DNA reads as TGCGCCAGCAGCCAAGGGCAGAACACTGAAGCTTTCTTT. Protein: CASSQGQNTEAFF.

The chain recombines TRBV5-6 with TRBJ2-5, with no clear D. CDR1 SGHDT and CDR2 YYEEEE come from the germline V gene. The CDR3 totals 13 residues. V shed 0 bases and J shed 1 base, with 4 bases lying between them. CDR3 amino acids: CASSLGAQETQYF. CDR3 coding DNA: TGTGCCAGCAGCTTGGGAGCCCAAGAGACCCAGTACTTC.